This entry is about one TCR beta chain. Its specificity is unknown. The ends lost 5 bases at V and 6 bases at J; junction bases unmatched: 12. This CDR3 spans 15 amino acids. The V gene's germline CDR1 is LNHDA and CDR2 SQIVND (reference sequence). Each patient's relapse followed autologous stem cell transplantation, and brentuximab vedotin exposure varied. The data belong to a study of PD-1 blockade in classical Hodgkin lymphoma. Study results and caveats: Reports described newly diagnosed patients as having lower baseline TCR diversity than healthy donors. Factors driving the repertoire differences, possibly disease activity or prior therapy, remain undefined. By C4D1 there was a significant rise in CD4+ TCR diversity but not in CD8+ TCR diversity. Patients excluded were those beginning nivolumab under 1 year after ASCT.

Assay used: immunoSEQ multiplex PCR; TCRdb lists only in-frame clones, some missing. The sample lists some 63,000 clones, roughly 90% occurring once. The receptor comes from a human donor with classical Hodgkin lymphoma. V gene TRBV19 combines with J gene TRBJ2-7; 8 bases line up with TRBD2. The sample was peripheral blood mononuclear cells (PBMCs), taken at baseline. The CDR3 DNA reads as TGTGCCAGTAGTTTCCTCGGGAGGGCCATTAGCGAGCAGTACTTC. It yields the protein CASSFLGRAISEQYF.